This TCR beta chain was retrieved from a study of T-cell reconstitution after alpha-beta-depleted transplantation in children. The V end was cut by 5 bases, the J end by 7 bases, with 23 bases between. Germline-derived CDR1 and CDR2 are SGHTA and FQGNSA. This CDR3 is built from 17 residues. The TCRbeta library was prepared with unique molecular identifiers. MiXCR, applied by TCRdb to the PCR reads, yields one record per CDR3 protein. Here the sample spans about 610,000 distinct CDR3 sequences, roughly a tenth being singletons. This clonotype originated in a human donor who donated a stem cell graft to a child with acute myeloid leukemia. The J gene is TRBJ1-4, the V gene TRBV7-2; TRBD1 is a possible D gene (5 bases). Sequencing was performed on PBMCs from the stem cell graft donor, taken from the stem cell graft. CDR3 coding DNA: TGTGCCAGCAGCCCCGGGGGAGGGTTAGGGAGTCGTGAAAAACTGTTTTTT. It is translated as CASSPGGGLGSREKLFF.